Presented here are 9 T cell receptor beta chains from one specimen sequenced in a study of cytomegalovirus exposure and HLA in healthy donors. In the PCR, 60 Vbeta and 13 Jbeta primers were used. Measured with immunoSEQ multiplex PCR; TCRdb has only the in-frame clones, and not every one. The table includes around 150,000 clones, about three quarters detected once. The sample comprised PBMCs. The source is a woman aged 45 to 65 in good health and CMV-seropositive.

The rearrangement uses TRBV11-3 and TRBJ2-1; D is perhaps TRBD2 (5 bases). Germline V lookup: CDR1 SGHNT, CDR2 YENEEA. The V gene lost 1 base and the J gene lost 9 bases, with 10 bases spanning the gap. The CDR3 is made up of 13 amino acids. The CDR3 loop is CASSLGPGIEQFF. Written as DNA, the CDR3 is TGTGCCAGCAGCTTAGGTCCGGGAATTGAGCAGTTCTTC.

The CDR3 nucleotides are TGTGCCAGCAGCTTGGACAGGGCCGGGTACAATGAGCAGTTCTTC. Amino acids: CASSLDRAGYNEQFF. This chain joins TRBV5-4 and TRBJ2-1, with a tentative D call TRBD1 (6 bases). Trimming pared 0 bases from V and 4 bases from J, leaving 11 bases between. Germline V lookup: CDR1 SGHNT, CDR2 YYREEE (reference sequence). This CDR3 has 15 residues.

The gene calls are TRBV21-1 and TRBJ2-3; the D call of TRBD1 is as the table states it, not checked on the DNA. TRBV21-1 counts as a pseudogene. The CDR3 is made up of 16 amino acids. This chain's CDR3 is CASSTIRQEDTDTQYF. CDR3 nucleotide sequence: TGTGCCAGCAGCACGATCCGACAGGAAGACACAGATACGCAGTATTTT.

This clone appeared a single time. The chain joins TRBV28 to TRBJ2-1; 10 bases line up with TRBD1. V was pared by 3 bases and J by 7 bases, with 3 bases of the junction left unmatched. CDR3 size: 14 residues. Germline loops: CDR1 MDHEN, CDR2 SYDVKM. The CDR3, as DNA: TGTGCCAGCAGTTTTGGACAGGGGGTAAATGAGCAGTTCTTC. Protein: CASSFGQGVNEQFF.

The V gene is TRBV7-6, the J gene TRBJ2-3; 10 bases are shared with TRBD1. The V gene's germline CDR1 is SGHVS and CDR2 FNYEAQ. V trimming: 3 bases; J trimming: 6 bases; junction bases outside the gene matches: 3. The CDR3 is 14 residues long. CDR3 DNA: TGTGCCAGCAGCTTCGGGACAGGGGATGATACGCAGTATTTT. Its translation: CASSFGTGDDTQYF.

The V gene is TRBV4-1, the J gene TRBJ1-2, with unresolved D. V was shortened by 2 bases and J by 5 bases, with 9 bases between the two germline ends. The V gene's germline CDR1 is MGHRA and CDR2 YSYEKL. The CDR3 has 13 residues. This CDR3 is CASSQPGSYGYTF. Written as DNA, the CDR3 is TGCGCCAGCAGCCAACCCGGGTCTTATGGCTACACCTTC.

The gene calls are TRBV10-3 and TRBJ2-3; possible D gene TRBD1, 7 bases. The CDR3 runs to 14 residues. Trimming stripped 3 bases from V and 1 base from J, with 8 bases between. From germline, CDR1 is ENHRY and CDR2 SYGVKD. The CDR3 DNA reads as TGTGCCATCAGTGACAGGGGGGGCACAGATACGCAGTATTTT. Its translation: CAISDRGGTDTQYF.

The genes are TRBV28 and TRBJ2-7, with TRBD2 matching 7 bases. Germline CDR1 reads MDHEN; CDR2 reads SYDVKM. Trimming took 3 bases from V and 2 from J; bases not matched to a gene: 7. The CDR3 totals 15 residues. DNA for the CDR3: TGTGCCAGCAGTTTCGCGGGGGACGGCGCCTACGAGCAGTACTTC. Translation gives CASSFAGDGAYEQYF.

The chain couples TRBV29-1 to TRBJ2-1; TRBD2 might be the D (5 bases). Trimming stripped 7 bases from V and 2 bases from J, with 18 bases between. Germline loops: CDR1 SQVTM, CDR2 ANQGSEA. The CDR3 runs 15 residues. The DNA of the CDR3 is TGCAGCGCCGTATCGTCGGGGATGACCTACAATGAGCAGTTCTTC. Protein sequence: CSAVSSGMTYNEQFF.